This entry lists 6 T cell receptor beta chains sequenced from one sample in a study of human T cells and chemical hapten exposure. Time point noted: patch test 3, about 24 weeks after DPC sensitization. Treatment denoted: therapeutic diphenylcyclopropenone sensitization with weekly scalp DPC. TCRdb reprocessed the RACE reads via MiXCR and lists one record per CDR3 protein. This sample has more than 95,000 distinct CDR3 sequences, with less than 45% found just once. The sample was whole blood, taken in connection with sensitization to the hapten diphenylcyclopropenone (DPC). These receptor sequences come from a man aged 35 to 55 with alopecia areata. Some clones in this sample may be carry-over from other donors' samples.

The chain is built from TRBV10-3 and TRBJ2-3; 13 nucleotides line up with TRBD2. V was pared by 6 bases and J by 5 bases, with 8 bases of the junction left unmatched. The CDR3 runs 16 residues. Germline V gives CDR1 ENHRY, CDR2 SYGVKD. The CDR3 DNA reads as TGTGCCATCAGCTCCGGGACTAGCGGGATGGTAGATACGCAGTATTTT. This gives the protein CAISSGTSGMVDTQYF.

The sample holds a few counts of this clonotype. V usage is TRBV14 and J usage is TRBJ2-5; 11 bases map to TRBD1. The CDR3 is 17 amino acids. Losses at the gene ends were 0 bases for V and 4 bases for J; bases not matched to a gene: 7. Germline V gene data show CDR1 as SGHDN and CDR2 as FVKESK. CDR3 sequence reads: CASSQDVRTGGLETQYF. CDR3 nucleotide sequence: TGTGCCAGCAGCCAAGATGTCAGGACAGGGGGCTTAGAGACCCAGTACTTC.

This sequence joins TRBV7-2 and TRBJ2-5; tentative D call: TRBD1 (6 bases). Per the germline V gene, CDR1 is SGHTA and CDR2 is FQGNSA. Trimming removed 5 bases at V and 13 bases at J, with 14 bases between. The length of the CDR3 is 11 residues. The CDR3: CASSNGGRGYF. In DNA, the CDR3 is TGTGCCAGCAGCAATGGGGGCAGGGGGTACTTC.

Only a few counts were recorded for this clonotype. For the CDR3, the DNA is TGTGCCAGCAGTTATCTACCGGGAGTTTTTGCAGATACGCAGTATTTT. This encodes CASSYLPGVFADTQYF. The V gene is TRBV6-5, the J gene TRBJ2-3, with D maybe TRBD2 (6 bases). The CDR3 length is 16 residues. V was trimmed by 3 bases and J by 4 bases, leaving 17 bases between them. CDR1 and CDR2 from the germline V gene are MNHEY and SVGAGI.

The V call is TRBV6-5, the J call TRBJ2-7; no definite D call. Trimming took off 0 bases at V and 3 bases at J, with 9 bases between the two ends. Germline CDR1 and CDR2: MNHEY and SVGAGI. This CDR3 is built from 14 residues. The CDR3 spells CASSYSGTYYEQYF. Written as DNA, the CDR3 is TGTGCCAGCAGTTACTCGGGTACCTACTACGAGCAGTACTTC.

This clonotype was counted between two and nine times. The V and J genes are TRBV7-9 and TRBJ2-7; 9 nucleotides line up with TRBD1. This CDR3 region has 17 residues. V lost 5 bases, J lost 6 bases, and 17 bases stayed unmatched. Germline V gene data show CDR1 as SEHNR and CDR2 as FQNEAQ (reference sequence). The DNA of the CDR3 is TGTGCCAGCAGCCTCTCGCCCGGACGGGACAGGGTACTCGAGCAGTACTTC. Protein sequence: CASSLSPGRDRVLEQYF.